The table lists the clone carrying this T cell receptor beta chain with a few counts. Its antigen is not identified. This record belongs to a study of T cells after yellow fever vaccination. Looking at the study overall: SMART-Seq v4 Ultra Low Input prepared libraries from low-cell fractions. Study results and caveats: Reappearance after the booster was seen for most primary-vaccination clones, at roughly 96% CD4 and about 90% CD8. Abundant clonotypes from the bulk population could have been carried over as contaminants into FACS-sorted repertoires. Researchers report a weaker secondary response that nonetheless peaked faster, day 5 versus 15.

Per germline, CDR1 MNHEY and CDR2 SMNVEV (reference sequence). V dropped 4 bases and J dropped 5 bases, with 12 bases sitting between them. The CDR3 loop spans 14 amino acids. TCRdb re-called the 5' RACE reads with MiXCR, one entry per CDR3 protein. The repertoire holds more than 350,000 distinct CDR3 sequences, with around a tenth as singletons. The source of this sequence is a man younger than 35 who received the YFV17D yellow fever vaccine. The chain joins TRBV27 to TRBJ2-1; D may correspond to TRBD1 or TRBD2 (5 bases each). The sequenced sample was PBMCs, obtained on the day of the first yellow fever vaccination. In DNA, the CDR3 is TGTGCCAGCAGTTGGGGACCGGGAAACAATGAGCAGTTCTTC. Translation: CASSWGPGNNEQFF.